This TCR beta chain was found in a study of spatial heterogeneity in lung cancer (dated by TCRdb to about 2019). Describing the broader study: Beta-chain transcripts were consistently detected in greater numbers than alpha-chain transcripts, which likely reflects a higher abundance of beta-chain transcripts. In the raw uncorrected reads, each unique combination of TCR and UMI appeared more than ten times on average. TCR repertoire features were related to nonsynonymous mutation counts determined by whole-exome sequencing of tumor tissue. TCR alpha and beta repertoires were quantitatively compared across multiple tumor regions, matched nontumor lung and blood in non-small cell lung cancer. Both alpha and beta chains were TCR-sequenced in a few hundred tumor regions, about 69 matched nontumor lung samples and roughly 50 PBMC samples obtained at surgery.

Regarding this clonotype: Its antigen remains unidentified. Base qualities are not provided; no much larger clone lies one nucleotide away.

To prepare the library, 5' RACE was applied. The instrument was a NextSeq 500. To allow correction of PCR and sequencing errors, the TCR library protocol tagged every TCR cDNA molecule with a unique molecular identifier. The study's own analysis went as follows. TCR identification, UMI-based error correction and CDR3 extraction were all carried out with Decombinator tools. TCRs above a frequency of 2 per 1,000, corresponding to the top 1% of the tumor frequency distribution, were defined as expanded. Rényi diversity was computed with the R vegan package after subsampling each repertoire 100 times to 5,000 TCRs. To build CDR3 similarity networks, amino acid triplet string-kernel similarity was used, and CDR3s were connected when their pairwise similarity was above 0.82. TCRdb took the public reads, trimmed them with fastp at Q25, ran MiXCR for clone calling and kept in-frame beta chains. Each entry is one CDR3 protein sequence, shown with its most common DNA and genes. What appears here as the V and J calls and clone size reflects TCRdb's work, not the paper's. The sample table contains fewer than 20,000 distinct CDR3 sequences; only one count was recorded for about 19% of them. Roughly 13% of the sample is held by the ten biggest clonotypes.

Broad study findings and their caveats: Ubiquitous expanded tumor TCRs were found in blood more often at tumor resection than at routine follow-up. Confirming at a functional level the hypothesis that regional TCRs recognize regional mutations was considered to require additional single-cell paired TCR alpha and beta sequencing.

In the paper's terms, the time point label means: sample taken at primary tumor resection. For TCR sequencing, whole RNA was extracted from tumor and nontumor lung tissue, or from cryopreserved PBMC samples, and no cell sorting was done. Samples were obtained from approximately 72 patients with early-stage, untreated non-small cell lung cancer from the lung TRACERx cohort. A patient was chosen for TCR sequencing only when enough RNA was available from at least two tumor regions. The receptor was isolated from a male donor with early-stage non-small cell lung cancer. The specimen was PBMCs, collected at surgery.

In nucleotides, the sequence is TGCGCCAGCAGCCAAGATCTTGGGGCCTACGAGCAGTACTTC. Its protein product is CASSQDLGAYEQYF. The V gene is TRBV4-1 and the J gene is TRBJ2-7; no D segment can be confidently identified. The CDR3 spans 14 residues, from the cysteine through the phenylalanine. This entry keeps only the CDR3 DNA: 42 bases, framed from base 1. The germline ends are 8 bases apart after V is trimmed by 0 bases and J by 2 bases. The germline V gene encodes CDR1 MGHRA and CDR2 YSYEKL.